What follows are 28 T cell receptor beta chains derived from one specimen sequenced in a study of blood T cell repertoires in COVID-19. Clones were read by immunoSEQ multiplex PCR, and TCRdb kept only the in-frame ones, dropping some. The sample gives more than 85,000 clones, more than 75% of which show up once; 9.5% to 10% is in the top ten. The source material was peripheral blood. The source is a man between 60 and 70 years old with active or convalescent COVID-19.

This chain links TRBV30 with TRBJ1-1; D perhaps matches TRBD1 (6 bases). CDR1 is GTSNPN, CDR2 SVGIG, per germline (reference sequence). The CDR3 is 12 amino acids. The V end was cut by 7 bases, the J end by 3 bases, with 12 bases between. Here the CDR3 reads CAFNRDDTEAFF. CDR3 coding DNA: TGTGCCTTCAACAGGGATGACACTGAAGCTTTCTTT.

This chain connects TRBV29-1 to TRBJ2-3; a possible D gene is TRBD1 (5 bases). There are 14 residues in the CDR3. V lost 8 bases and J 2 bases, leaving 17 bases between the germline ends. Germline V CDR1 and CDR2: SQVTM, ANQGSEA. CDR3 nucleotide sequence: TGCAGCTGTTCCCCGGGCAGGGACACAGATACGCAGTATTTT. Its protein product is CSCSPGRDTDTQYF.

This clone appeared a few times. The chain recombines TRBV6-2 or TRBV6-3 with TRBJ2-1; no definite D call. Germline lookup yields CDR1 MNHEY and CDR2 SVGEGT. This CDR3 region has 16 residues. Deletions cut 0 bases from V and 3 bases from J, with 12 bases between. DNA for the CDR3: TGTGCCAGCAGTTACTCGATAATAGAGATCTACAATGAGCAGTTCTTC. Its protein product is CASSYSIIEIYNEQFF.

The table lists this clone with a few counts. The CDR3 bases are TGTGCCAGTAGTATAGTCGCAGGGGCACGGAACACTGAAGCTTTCTTT. It translates to CASSIVAGARNTEAFF. The chain couples TRBV19 to TRBJ1-1; maybe TRBD1 (6 bases). The CDR3 sequence is 16 residues long. V gave up 1 base and J gave up 1 base, with 13 bases separating them. Per the germline V gene, CDR1 is LNHDA and CDR2 is SQIVND (reference sequence).

This sequence joins TRBV11-2 and TRBJ2-3, with no clear D. V was pared by 6 bases and J by 1 base, with 8 bases between. Germline V gives CDR1 SGHAT, CDR2 FQNNGV. The length of the CDR3 is 13 residues. The CDR3 protein is CASSRHRTDTQYF. The CDR3 bases are TGTGCCAGCAGTAGACACCGCACAGATACGCAGTATTTT. Full variable domain (rest looked up from reference TRBV11-2 and TRBJ2-3): EAGVAQSPRYKIIEKRQSVAFWCNPISGHATLYWYQQILGQGPKLLIQFQNNGVVDDSQLPKDRFSAERLKGVDSTLKIQPAKLEDSAVYLCASSRHRTDTQYFGPGTRLTVL.

This clone was found a few times. V is TRBV30 and J is TRBJ2-2; 12 bases are shared with TRBD2. Trimming took 7 bases from V and 5 from J; bases not matched to a gene: 11. This CDR3 has 16 amino acids. CDR1 and CDR2 from the germline V gene are GTSNPN and SVGIG (reference sequence). CDR3 coding DNA: TGTGCCTTCAGAAGGCTAGCGGGAGGGAGAACCGGGGAGCTGTTTTTT. It codes for CAFRRLAGGRTGELFF.

This chain joins TRBV5-4 and TRBJ2-1, with D maybe TRBD2 (6 bases). The V gene's germline CDR1 is SGHNT and CDR2 YYREEE (reference sequence). V was shortened by 0 bases and J by 4 bases, with 14 bases between the two germline ends. This CDR3 spans 16 amino acids. DNA for the CDR3: TGTGCCAGCAGCTTGGCCTTGGTAGCGGCGTACAATGAGCAGTTCTTC. Translated: CASSLALVAAYNEQFF.

The chain carries TRBV9 and TRBJ2-1; TRBD1 might be the D (5 bases). This CDR3 is built from 17 residues. V shed 0 bases and J shed 0 bases, with 13 bases lying between them. The germline V gene encodes CDR1 SGDLS and CDR2 YYNGEE. The CDR3 is CASSVGLGRSSYNEQFF. The CDR3 DNA reads as TGTGCCAGCAGCGTAGGGCTGGGGCGGAGCTCCTACAATGAGCAGTTCTTC.

This chain links TRBV29-1 with TRBJ1-4, with D possibly TRBD1 on 6 matching bases. Germline V lookup: CDR1 SQVTM, CDR2 ANQGSEA. This CDR3 has 13 residues. Trimming removed 1 base from V and 10 bases from J, with 13 bases in between. The CDR3 DNA reads as TGCAGCGTTGAAGCCGAACAGGGTGGAAAACTGTTTTTT. It specifies CSVEAEQGGKLFF.

The chain combines TRBV28 with TRBJ1-2; a possible D gene is TRBD1 (6 bases). CDR3 length: 13 residues. The V gene lost 9 bases and the J gene lost 5 bases, with 16 bases spanning the gap. CDR1 is MDHEN and CDR2 is SYDVKM in the germline V gene. In DNA form, the CDR3 reads TGTGCCAGTTACTACAGGGCCCCATATGGCTACACCTTC. This encodes CASYYRAPYGYTF.

The chain links TRBV27 to TRBJ2-5; 12 positions match TRBD2. V lost 4 bases to trimming and J lost 3 bases; unmatched junction nucleotides: 6. CDR3 length equals 16 residues. Germline values: CDR1 MNHEY, CDR2 SMNVEV (reference sequence). CDR3 sequence (DNA): TGTGCCAGCAGTTCCCGGACTAGCGGGGTTAAAGAGACCCAGTACTTC. It specifies CASSSRTSGVKETQYF.

The chain carries TRBV5-5 and TRBJ1-5; maybe TRBD1 (5 bases). Germline CDR1 SGHKS, CDR2 YYEKEE (reference sequence). CDR3 length: 14 residues. V gave up 0 bases and J gave up 5 bases, with 9 bases separating them. The CDR3 DNA reads TGTGCCAGCAGCTTGGAGGGGATGTATCAGCCCCAGCATTTT. Protein product: CASSLEGMYQPQHF.

The gene calls are TRBV11-3 and TRBJ2-2, with 10 bases matching TRBD2. In germline, CDR1 is SGHNT, CDR2 YENEEA. This CDR3 comprises 15 residues. The J segment lost 7 bases and the V segment lost 5 bases, leaving 7 bases of the junction unmatched. This CDR3 is CASSPAAGGIGELFF. The CDR3 DNA reads as TGTGCCAGCAGCCCAGCAGCGGGGGGGATCGGGGAGCTGTTTTTT.

The chain uses TRBV15 and TRBJ2-1; 10 nucleotides align to TRBD2. Germline CDR1 LNHNV, CDR2 YYDKDF (reference sequence). J was trimmed by 8 bases and V by 2 bases; bases with no gene match: 6. The CDR3 is 15 residues long. Here the CDR3 reads CATSRTTSGFDEQFF. In DNA form, the CDR3 reads TGTGCCACCAGCAGAACGACTAGCGGGTTCGATGAGCAGTTCTTC.

The table lists this clone with a count of one. The V call is TRBV4-2, the J call TRBJ2-1; D uncertain. Germline assignment: CDR1 LGHNA and CDR2 YNFKEQ. This CDR3 is 13 amino acids long. V lost 2 bases and J lost 5, with 7 bases in between. The CDR3 here is CASSQSANNEQFF. The CDR3 region has the DNA TGTGCCAGCAGCCAATCTGCGAACAATGAGCAGTTCTTC.

The chain employs TRBV28 and TRBJ2-1; 7 bases map to TRBD1. Germline CDR1 MDHEN, CDR2 SYDVKM. Germline trimming cut 6 bases from V and 6 bases from J; bases unmatched to any gene: 8. The length of the CDR3 is 14 residues. The CDR3 bases are TGTGCCAGCAGGACAGGGAGTGTGATCAATGAGCAGTTCTTC. It specifies CASRTGSVINEQFF.

This chain links TRBV2 with TRBJ2-5, with a weak D call TRBD2 (7 bases). This CDR3 comprises 18 residues. CDR1 and CDR2 from the germline V gene are SNHLY and FYNNEI. Trimming shortened V by 0 bases and J by 4 bases, and 21 bases separated the two germline ends. CDR3 DNA sequence: TGTGCCAGCAGTGAAGCGCTTCGGGTAGTGAGGGGGGGAGAGACCCAGTACTTC. Amino acid sequence: CASSEALRVVRGGETQYF.

The rearrangement uses TRBV5-1 and TRBJ2-2; D is perhaps TRBD1 (5 bases). CDR1 and CDR2 from the germline V gene are SGHRS and YFSETQ. V was cut by 3 bases and J by 5 bases, with 17 bases left in between. The CDR3 contains 16 residues. CDR3 bases: TGCGCCAGCAGCTACCTACAAGGGGAAGGGACCGGGGAGCTGTTTTTT. The encoded protein is CASSYLQGEGTGELFF.

The V gene is TRBV20-1, the J gene TRBJ1-3, with no clear D. This CDR3 is 13 amino acids long. Germline CDR1 and CDR2: DFQATT and SNEGSKA (reference sequence). The V end was cut by 4 bases, the J end by 5 bases, with 12 bases between. The CDR3 loop reads CSANDLTRNTIYF. CDR3 nucleotide sequence: TGCAGTGCTAATGACCTGACTAGAAACACCATATATTTT.

The chain recombines TRBV12-3 or TRBV12-4 with TRBJ1-6, with D hard to call. The CDR3 has 12 amino acids. V was trimmed by 3 bases and J by 10 bases, leaving 7 bases between them. CDR3 region: CASSLVRSPLHF. CDR3 DNA: TGTGCCAGCAGTTTGGTGAGATCACCCCTCCACTTT.

CDR3 DNA sequence: TGTGCCAGCTCCGCTTTACTATTTAACTCTGGGGCCAACGTCCTGACTTTC. Protein: CASSALLFNSGANVLTF. The chain combines TRBV18 with TRBJ2-6; unclear D gene. The germline V gene encodes CDR1 KGHSH and CDR2 LQKENI. This CDR3 spans 17 amino acids. Trimming cost V 6 bases and J 0 bases, with 15 bases left between them. Full variable domain (rest looked up from reference TRBV18 and TRBJ2-6): NAGVMQNPRHLVRRRGQEARLRCSPMKGHSHVYWYRQLPEEGLKFMVYLQKENIIDESGMPKERFSAEFPKEGPSILRIQQVVRGDSAAYFCASSALLFNSGANVLTFGAGSRLTVL.

The chain combines TRBV25-1 with TRBJ2-7; tentative D call: TRBD2 (5 bases). Germline V gene data show CDR1 as MGHDK and CDR2 as SYGVNS. The length of the CDR3 is 13 residues. The ends were cut back, 6 bases at V and 1 base at J, with 10 bases in the middle. The CDR3 DNA reads TGTGCCAGCAGGCCCCCGGGATCCTACGAGCAGTACTTC. Translating gives CASRPPGSYEQYF.

This chain joins TRBV14 and TRBJ2-2; 7 bases line up with TRBD2. Germline CDR1 and CDR2: SGHDN and FVKESK. CDR3 length equals 17 residues. After removal of 0 bases from V and 2 bases from J, the junction contained 6 bases not matched to a gene. The CDR3 sequence: CASSQDQLAANTGELFF. For the CDR3, the DNA is TGTGCCAGCAGCCAAGATCAGCTAGCGGCTAACACCGGGGAGCTGTTTTTT.

This rearrangement joins TRBV5-1 to TRBJ1-1, with 7 bases fitting TRBD1. The length of the CDR3 is 16 residues. The germline gives CDR1 SGHRS, CDR2 YFSETQ. V was pared by 2 bases and J by 5 bases, with 12 bases of the junction left unmatched. The CDR3 protein is CASSFYTTGIRTEAFF. Here the CDR3 DNA reads TGCGCCAGCAGCTTCTATACGACAGGGATACGGACTGAAGCTTTCTTT.

The chain is built from TRBV5-5 and TRBJ1-1; D is ambiguous. The CDR3 length is 14 residues. The V end was cut by 0 bases, the J end by 1 base, with 7 bases between. Germline V lookup: CDR1 SGHKS, CDR2 YYEKEE (reference sequence). CDR3 DNA sequence: TGTGCCAGCAGCTTGGCAACGGGGAACACTGAAGCTTTCTTT. This encodes CASSLATGNTEAFF.

This CDR3 reads CASSFPQEAKNIQYF. CDR3 in DNA: TGTGCCAGCAGCTTCCCACAGGAGGCCAAAAACATTCAGTACTTC. J is TRBJ2-4 and V is TRBV5-5, with a possible D match to TRBD1 (5 bases). Germline CDR1 reads SGHKS; CDR2 reads YYEKEE (reference sequence). The CDR3 loop spans 15 amino acids. Trimming removed 2 bases at V and 1 base at J, with 10 bases between.

This clone was detected once. The genes are TRBV5-6 and TRBJ2-1, with TRBD2 as a possible D gene (5 bases). The germline V gene encodes CDR1 SGHDT and CDR2 YYEEEE. With 0 bases removed from V and 8 bases from J, the gap between germline ends came to 12 bases. This CDR3 comprises 14 residues. CDR3 protein: CASSLGTGQDEQFF. In DNA, the CDR3 is TGTGCCAGCAGCTTGGGGACTGGTCAGGATGAGCAGTTCTTC.

This clone was observed a single time. J is TRBJ1-2 and V is TRBV15; 7 bases are a match to TRBD1. This CDR3 comprises 16 residues. V shed 0 bases, J shed 8 bases, and the junction held 12 bases outside the gene matches. CDR1 and CDR2 (germline): LNHNV, YYDKDF (reference sequence). CDR3 protein: CATSRDLGDREEGYTF. CDR3 nucleotide sequence: TGTGCCACCAGCAGAGATTTAGGAGACAGGGAGGAGGGCTACACCTTC.